Presented here are 24 T cell receptor beta chains from one specimen sequenced in a study of blood T cell repertoires in COVID-19. Repertoires were generated with immunoSEQ multiplex PCR, while TCRdb's copy carries only in-frame clones and drops some. This table has around 700,000 clones, about 87% appearing once. The sequenced material came from peripheral blood. Source of these receptors: a woman aged 18-29 years with acute or convalescent COVID-19.

The chain combines TRBV6-2 or TRBV6-3 with TRBJ1-4, with unresolved D. V was clipped by 4 bases and J by 7 bases, with 13 bases between them. The CDR3 sequence is 14 residues long. Germline-derived CDR1 and CDR2 are MNHEY and SVGEGT. The CDR3 protein is CASSSGVSREKLFF. The CDR3 nucleotides are TGTGCCAGCAGTTCGGGAGTCTCTCGTGAAAAACTGTTTTTT.

V gene TRBV7-6 combines with J gene TRBJ2-7, with D perhaps TRBD1 (5 bases). This CDR3 region has 15 residues. The germline V and J ends were trimmed by 5 bases and 0 bases, with 14 bases remaining between them. Looked up from germline, CDR1 is SGHVS and CDR2 is FNYEAQ. The CDR3 is CASSPQGAPSYEQYF. The CDR3, as DNA: TGTGCCAGCAGCCCCCAAGGGGCCCCCTCCTACGAGCAGTACTTC.

The chain employs TRBV5-1 and TRBJ1-1; D gene unclear. This CDR3 is built from 15 residues. Trimming cost V 3 bases and J 0 bases, with 12 bases left between them. CDR1 is SGHRS, CDR2 YFSETQ, per germline. The CDR3 loop reads CASSSTSGVNTEAFF. The CDR3, as DNA: TGCGCCAGCAGCTCAACTTCCGGGGTGAACACTGAAGCTTTCTTT.

This clone was seen only a few times. The chain is built from TRBV2 and TRBJ1-2, with D hard to call. This CDR3 is built from 12 residues. V gave up 4 bases and J gave up 6 bases, with 9 bases separating them. Germline V gene lookup returns CDR1 SNHLY and CDR2 FYNNEI. This CDR3 reads CASSGGRNGYTF. The CDR3 DNA is TGTGCCAGCAGTGGAGGTCGGAATGGCTACACCTTC.

The rearrangement joins TRBV27 to TRBJ1-1, with TRBD1 matching over 7 bases. This CDR3 comprises 14 residues. The germline V gene has CDR1 MNHEY and CDR2 SMNVEV (reference sequence). The J segment lost 3 bases and the V segment lost 5 bases, leaving 6 bases of the junction unmatched. As DNA, the CDR3 is TGTGCCAGCAGTACGTACAGGGGAGACACTGAAGCTTTCTTT. Amino acid sequence: CASSTYRGDTEAFF.

This clone was found once. The chain has TRBV19 and TRBJ1-4; the D is unclear. Germline values: CDR1 LNHDA, CDR2 SQIVND (reference sequence). The CDR3 has 14 residues. The V and J ends lost 6 bases and 8 bases respectively, with 16 bases between them. This CDR3 reads CASRPPGRGEKLFF. The DNA for the CDR3 is TGTGCCAGTAGGCCCCCCGGCCGAGGGGAAAAACTGTTTTTT.

V and J are TRBV28 and TRBJ2-3; possible D gene TRBD1, 6 bases. With 6 bases removed from V and 0 bases from J, the gap between germline ends came to 16 bases. This CDR3 is built from 16 residues. The germline CDR1 and CDR2 sequences are MDHEN and SYDVKM. The CDR3: CASSHRDARSTDTQYF. The CDR3, as DNA: TGTGCCAGCAGCCACAGGGACGCACGGAGCACAGATACGCAGTATTTT. The full variable domain, its missing parts supplied by reference TRBV28 and TRBJ2-3, is DVKVTQSSRYLVKRTGEKVFLECVQDMDHENMFWYRQDPGLGLRLIYFSYDVKMKEKGDIPEGYSVSREKKERFSLILESASTNQTSMYLCASSHRDARSTDTQYFGPGTRLTVL.

The CDR3 is CASSSGQPSSYNSPLHF. The DNA for the CDR3 is TGTGCCAGCAGCTCAGGACAGCCGAGCTCCTATAATTCACCCCTCCACTTT. This chain links TRBV7-9 with TRBJ1-6; D may be TRBD1 (6 bases). From germline, CDR1 is SEHNR and CDR2 FQNEAQ (reference sequence). The CDR3 is 17 amino acids. V gave up 4 bases and J gave up 0 bases, with 13 bases separating them.

V is TRBV28 and J is TRBJ1-1; D gene ambiguous. The germline V gene has CDR1 MDHEN and CDR2 SYDVKM. The CDR3 spans 11 residues. Trimming cost V 7 bases and J 2 bases, with 5 bases left between them. This chain's CDR3 is CASKQNTEAFF. CDR3 sequence (DNA): TGTGCCAGCAAGCAAAACACTGAAGCTTTCTTT.

The CDR3 here is CASSVGGGSGTYPYEQYF. In DNA, the CDR3 is TGTGCCAGCAGCGTAGGAGGGGGTTCCGGGACATACCCCTACGAGCAGTACTTC. The chain employs TRBV9 and TRBJ2-7; D is possibly TRBD1 (6 bases). Germline values: CDR1 SGDLS, CDR2 YYNGEE. This CDR3 comprises 18 residues. Trimming cost V 0 bases and J 2 bases, with 21 bases left between them.

V and J are TRBV5-1 and TRBJ1-2; tentative D call: TRBD1 (5 bases). The V end was cut by 3 bases, the J end by 8 bases, with 14 bases between. Germline CDR1 SGHRS, CDR2 YFSETQ. This CDR3 comprises 13 residues. DNA for the CDR3: TGCGCCAGCAGCTCAACAGGATTTCAGGGCTACACCTTC. Translation: CASSSTGFQGYTF.

This clone appeared a single time. This sequence joins TRBV7-2 and TRBJ2-3; D possibly corresponds to TRBD1 (6 bases). CDR3 length equals 16 residues. CDR1 is SGHTA and CDR2 is FQGNSA in the germline V gene. Trimming pared 3 bases from V and 3 bases from J, leaving 16 bases between. CDR3 in DNA: TGTGCCAGCAGCTTGTATGCGGCCAGGGGTACAGATACGCAGTATTTT. It translates to CASSLYAARGTDTQYF.

The chain carries TRBV6-1 and TRBJ1-4; D gene uncertain. The V gene's germline CDR1 is MNHNS and CDR2 SASEGT. The CDR3 has 15 residues. V lost 2 bases and J lost 7, with 14 bases in between. CDR3 bases: TGTGCCAGCAGTGAAATCGGGAAGGATGGTGAAAAACTGTTTTTT. Protein product: CASSEIGKDGEKLFF.

The CDR3 here is CASSLTSGQAYEQYF. The CDR3 DNA reads TGTGCCAGCAGCTTAACCTCGGGACAGGCCTACGAGCAGTACTTC. The chain links TRBV7-3 to TRBJ2-7; 8 nucleotides line up with TRBD1. The CDR3 runs to 15 residues. Germline-derived CDR1 and CDR2 are SGHTA and FQGTGA. The J segment lost 2 bases and the V segment lost 0 bases, leaving 3 bases of the junction unmatched.

The chain joins TRBV25-1 to TRBJ1-5; D might be TRBD1 (5 bases). The CDR3 covers 15 residues. V dropped 2 bases and J dropped 6 bases, with 14 bases sitting between them. The germline CDR1 and CDR2 sequences are MGHDK and SYGVNS. The CDR3 region is CASSEAGSESQPQHF. CDR3 nucleotide sequence: TGTGCCAGCAGTGAAGCAGGGTCGGAAAGTCAGCCCCAGCATTTT. Full variable domain (rest looked up from reference TRBV25-1 and TRBJ1-5): EADIYQTPRYLVIGTGKKITLECSQTMGHDKMYWYQQDPGMELHLIHYSYGVNSTEKGDLSSESTVSRIRTEHFPLTLESARPSHTSQYLCASSEAGSESQPQHFGDGTRLSIL.

V and J are TRBV3-1 (or the pseudogene TRBV3-2) and TRBJ1-3, with D maybe TRBD1 (6 bases). This CDR3 comprises 14 residues. Germline V gives CDR1 LGHDT, CDR2 YNNKEL (reference sequence). V dropped 8 bases and J dropped 1 base, with 12 bases sitting between them. In DNA form, the CDR3 reads TGTGCCAGCGGACAGAGTTTATCTGGAAACACCATATATTTT. This codes for CASGQSLSGNTIYF.

The rearrangement joins TRBV14 to TRBJ1-2; D remains ambiguous. The V end lost 1 base, the J end lost 8 bases, and 17 bases lay between the germline ends. Looked up from germline, CDR1 is SGHDN and CDR2 is FVKESK. This CDR3 has 15 amino acids. DNA for the CDR3: TGTGCCAGCAGCCAAGTAGTTAGCCGAATGAAAGGCTACACCTTC. Amino acid sequence: CASSQVVSRMKGYTF.

The chain recombines TRBV7-2 with TRBJ2-1; 7 positions agree with TRBD2. Looked up from germline, CDR1 is SGHTA and CDR2 is FQGNSA. CDR3 size: 16 residues. After removal of 5 bases from V and 3 bases from J, the junction contained 10 bases not matched to a gene. The CDR3 DNA follows: TGTGCCAGCAGCCCCCAAGGGCGGGGGTTCTACAATGAGCAGTTCTTC. It encodes CASSPQGRGFYNEQFF. Using reference TRBV7-2 and TRBJ2-1 for the parts outside the CDR3, the full variable domain is GAGVSQSPSNKVTEKGKDVELRCDPISGHTALYWYRQSLGQGLEFLIYFQGNSAPDKSGLPSDRFSAERTGGSVSTLTIQRTQQEDSAVYLCASSPQGRGFYNEQFFGPGTRLTVL.

The V call is TRBV5-6, the J call TRBJ1-1, with 9 bases lining up with TRBD1. V lost 2 bases to trimming and J lost 4 bases; unmatched junction nucleotides: 9. The CDR3 has 16 amino acids. Germline CDR1 is SGHDT and CDR2 is YYEEEE. CDR3 DNA sequence: TGTGCCAGCAGCTTAAACAGGGGGCGCGGGTTCACTGAAGCTTTCTTT. The encoded protein is CASSLNRGRGFTEAFF.

CDR3 protein: CASSSTGSTNEKLFF. The CDR3 bases are TGTGCCAGCAGCTCTACAGGGAGCACTAATGAAAAACTGTTTTTT. The V and J genes are TRBV5-4 and TRBJ1-4; TRBD1 is a possible D gene (6 bases). This CDR3 has 15 amino acids. Per germline, CDR1 SGHNT and CDR2 YYREEE (reference sequence). Trimming removed 3 bases at V and 2 bases at J, with 11 bases between.

This chain uses TRBV7-3 with TRBJ2-1; 9 bases agree with TRBD2. This CDR3 region has 17 residues. The germline gives CDR1 SGHTA, CDR2 FQGTGA. V gave up 5 bases and J gave up 0 bases; unmatched junction bases: 8. CDR3 region: CASSPGRGGPSYNEQFF. Written as DNA, the CDR3 is TGTGCCAGCAGCCCTGGGCGGGGGGGACCCTCCTACAATGAGCAGTTCTTC.

This chain connects TRBV30 to TRBJ2-1; D might be TRBD2 (6 bases). The CDR3 runs 13 residues. Trimming stripped 2 bases from V and 4 bases from J, with 9 bases between. Germline values: CDR1 GTSNPN, CDR2 SVGIG (reference sequence). The CDR3 spells CAWSSGGYNEQFF. The CDR3 DNA sequence: TGTGCCTGGAGTAGTGGGGGGTACAATGAGCAGTTCTTC.

The chain links TRBV30 to TRBJ1-6; tentative D call: TRBD1 (6 bases). Trimming removed 1 base at V and 9 bases at J, with 19 bases between. Germline lookup yields CDR1 GTSNPN and CDR2 SVGIG (reference sequence). The CDR3 is 16 residues long. In DNA form, the CDR3 reads TGTGCCTGGAGTGAGGACAGTGGGCGTCTTGGTTCACCCCTCCACTTT. Protein sequence: CAWSEDSGRLGSPLHF. Filled out from reference TRBV30 and TRBJ1-6, the complete variable domain reads SQTIHQWPATLVQPVGSPLSLECTVEGTSNPNLYWYRQAAGRGLQLLFYSVGIGQISSEVPQNLSASRPQDRQFILSSKKLLLSDSGFYLCAWSEDSGRLGSPLHFGNGTRLTVT.

The genes are TRBV5-4 and TRBJ1-4; unclear D gene. V lost 1 base and J lost 8, with 6 bases in between. The CDR3 consists of 12 residues. Germline loops: CDR1 SGHNT, CDR2 YYREEE (reference sequence). The CDR3 here is CASSLLGEKLFF. The DNA of the CDR3 is TGTGCCAGCAGCTTGCTAGGAGAAAAACTGTTTTTT.